The clone carrying this T cell receptor (beta chain) was detected only once. This sample was included in a study of blood T cell repertoires in COVID-19. As for the study in general: Donors in the United States, Italy and Spain gave samples during acute or convalescent COVID-19.

In the original processing: The assay estimated nucleated cells by amplifying reference gene primers. Using immunoSEQ multiplex PCR, the repertoire was profiled, and TCRdb retains in-frame clones only, with some absent. V and J calls and clone size are as listed in that table; D and trimming were resolved from the DNA. The table shows roughly 450,000 clones, with 90% occurring only once. Grouping used clinical history reported by participants in a survey and questionnaire. Symptom resolution, clearance, or two negative PCRs marked donors in Cohort 3 as recovered. Trimming shortened V by 0 bases and J by 5 bases, and 17 bases separated the two germline ends. CDR1 SGHRS and CDR2 YFSETQ come from the germline V gene. The CDR3 sequence is 16 residues long.

The chain is built from TRBV5-1 and TRBJ1-1, with D perhaps matching TRBD1 (5 bases). The TCR comes from a man in his late teens or twenties who had recovered from COVID-19. What was sequenced was PBMCs or T cells enriched from blood (not recorded which). The DNA for the CDR3 is TGCGCCAGCAGCTTGGATCGGCCGGGGGTTGGAACTGAAGCTTTCTTT. Its protein is CASSLDRPGVGTEAFF.